The rows below give T cell receptor beta chains drawn from one sample of a study of beta chain features in type 1 diabetes. Assay used: immunoSEQ multiplex PCR; TCRdb lists only in-frame clones, some missing. Of a few hundred thousand clones in the sample, around 13% were seen once. The sequenced material came from naive CD4+ T cells from blood. These receptors were collected from a woman between 18 and 30 years old with type 1 diabetes. The CDR3 runs from the conserved cysteine through the conserved F or W. The order of the fields is V gene, J gene, D gene, clone size, CDR3 length, CDR3 protein, CDR3 DNA. A D gene is named only where the DNA matches it firmly. Clone size is stated in some rows and not others, as once, few, many or a class when expanded.

V: TRBV4-1; J: TRBJ2-1; D: TRBD2; size: few; length: 15; CDR3: CASSPRTSGYNEQFF; DNA: TGCGCCAGCAGCCCTCGGACTAGCGGCTACAATGAGCAGTTCTTC
V: TRBV7-2; J: TRBJ2-3; D: NA; size: few; length: 16; CDR3: CASSAIAGQSTDTQYF; DNA: TGTGCCAGCAGCGCGATAGCGGGACAGAGCACAGATACGCAGTATTTT
V: TRBV5-1; J: TRBJ1-6; D: NA; size: few; length: 16; CDR3: CASSPRGPGAYSPLHF; DNA: TGCGCCAGCAGCCCGCGAGGGCCAGGGGCGTATTCACCCCTCCACTTT
V: TRBV25-1; J: TRBJ1-5; D: NA; size: NA; length: 14; CDR3: CASTQGDRNQPQHF; DNA: TGTGCCAGCACACAAGGAGATCGCAATCAGCCCCAGCATTTT
V: TRBV6-5; J: TRBJ2-2; D: TRBD1; size: few; length: 14; CDR3: CASRVDRASGELFF; DNA: TGTGCCAGCAGGGTAGACAGGGCGAGCGGGGAGCTGTTTTTT
V: TRBV5-6; J: TRBJ2-7; D: NA; size: few; length: 14; CDR3: CASSLSSQGDEQYF; DNA: TGTGCCAGCAGCTTGAGTTCACAGGGCGACGAGCAGTACTTC
V: TRBV5-6; J: TRBJ1-5; D: NA; size: few; length: 13; CDR3: CASSLTGNQPQHF; DNA: TGTGCCAGCAGCTTGACAGGGAATCAGCCCCAGCATTTT
V: TRBV28; J: TRBJ2-5; D: NA; size: NA; length: 13; CDR3: CAGRGGNQETQYF; DNA: TGCGCCGGGCGAGGAGGCAACCAAGAGACCCAGTACTTC
V: TRBV5-1; J: TRBJ2-1; D: TRBD2; size: NA; length: 15; CDR3: CASRLAGSSYNEQFF; DNA: TGCGCCAGCAGGTTAGCGGGAAGCTCCTACAATGAGCAGTTCTTC
V: TRBV5-4; J: TRBJ2-2; D: TRBD2; size: NA; length: 16; CDR3: CASSSGLAVITGELFF; DNA: TGTGCCAGCAGCTCAGGACTAGCGGTTATTACCGGGGAGCTGTTTTTT
V: TRBV25-1; J: TRBJ2-7; D: TRBD1; size: few; length: 14; CDR3: CASSDQTGSYEQYF; DNA: TGTGCCAGCAGTGATCAGACAGGGAGCTACGAGCAGTACTTC
V: TRBV11-2; J: TRBJ1-1; D: NA; size: NA; length: 14; CDR3: CASSLESGGTEAFF; DNA: TGTGCCAGCAGCTTAGAGTCAGGAGGTACTGAAGCTTTCTTT
V: TRBV6-6; J: TRBJ1-5; D: TRBD1; size: few; length: 15; CDR3: CASSPGTGLVWTQHF; DNA: TGTGCCAGCAGCCCCGGGACAGGTCTTGTCTGGACCCAGCATTTT
V: TRBV27; J: TRBJ1-1; D: NA; size: few; length: 13; CDR3: CASSAKPPVEAFF; DNA: TGTGCCAGCAGTGCCAAACCCCCGGTTGAAGCTTTCTTT
V: TRBV4-3; J: TRBJ2-5; D: NA; size: few; length: 15; CDR3: CATSPGPEVWETQYF; DNA: TGCGCCACATCGCCTGGCCCGGAGGTGTGGGAGACCCAGTACTTC
V: TRBV6-6; J: TRBJ2-5; D: TRBD2; size: NA; length: 13; CDR3: CASSWGTSGTQYF; DNA: TGTGCCAGCAGTTGGGGGACTAGCGGGACCCAGTACTTC
V: TRBV13; J: TRBJ2-7; D: TRBD1; size: few; length: 13; CDR3: CASSSGQDYEQYF; DNA: TGTGCCAGCAGCTCTGGACAGGACTACGAGCAGTACTTC
V: TRBV15; J: TRBJ1-2; D: NA; size: few; length: 13; CDR3: CATSRVPQGGYTF; DNA: TGTGCCACCAGCAGAGTGCCCCAGGGTGGCTACACCTTC
V: TRBV7-9; J: TRBJ2-1; D: NA; size: few; length: 16; CDR3: CASSPRSYGRLEEQFF; DNA: TGTGCCAGCAGCCCTAGGTCTTACGGGAGATTAGAGGAGCAGTTCTTC
V: TRBV18; J: TRBJ2-7; D: NA; size: few; length: 15; CDR3: CASSPLTGEPYEQYF; DNA: TGTGCCAGCTCACCTCTTACGGGAGAACCCTACGAGCAGTACTTC
V: TRBV28; J: TRBJ2-1; D: NA; size: NA; length: 13; CDR3: CAVRGGGYNEQFF; DNA: TGTGCCGTCAGGGGCGGAGGATACAATGAGCAGTTCTTC
V: TRBV7-3; J: TRBJ1-1; D: NA; size: few; length: 13; CDR3: CASSQHKNTEAFF; DNA: TGTGCCAGCAGCCAACACAAGAACACTGAAGCTTTCTTT
V: TRBV30; J: TRBJ2-7; D: NA; size: NA; length: 12; CDR3: CAWRGAPAEQYF; DNA: TGTGCCTGGAGAGGGGCCCCAGCGGAGCAGTACTTC
V: TRBV4-1; J: TRBJ2-1; D: TRBD2; size: few; length: 15; CDR3: CASSPGAGGGHEQFF; DNA: TGCGCCAGCAGCCCTGGAGCTGGGGGGGGACATGAGCAGTTCTTC
V: TRBV9; J: TRBJ2-7; D: TRBD2; size: NA; length: 17; CDR3: CASSVGPTSGGVYEQYF; DNA: TGTGCCAGCAGCGTAGGCCCGACTAGCGGGGGGGTATACGAGCAGTACTTC
V: TRBV28; J: TRBJ2-1; D: TRBD2; size: NA; length: 15; CDR3: CASRTGGSSYNEQFF; DNA: TGTGCCAGCAGGACCGGCGGGAGCTCCTACAATGAGCAGTTCTTC
V: TRBV29-1; J: TRBJ2-1; D: NA; size: NA; length: 13; CDR3: CSELGGKNNEQFF; DNA: TGCAGCGAGCTTGGCGGGAAGAATAATGAGCAGTTCTTC
V: TRBV5-4; J: TRBJ2-5; D: NA; size: NA; length: 15; CDR3: CASSVAQGVLGTQYF; DNA: TGTGCCAGCAGCGTTGCACAGGGTGTTTTAGGGACCCAGTACTTC
V: TRBV2; J: TRBJ2-4; D: NA; size: few; length: 14; CDR3: CASRETVNKNIQYF; DNA: TGTGCCAGCAGGGAAACAGTTAACAAAAACATTCAGTACTTC
V: TRBV2; J: TRBJ2-7; D: NA; size: few; length: 14; CDR3: CASSEALGYYEQYF; DNA: TGTGCCAGCAGTGAAGCACTAGGTTACTACGAGCAGTACTTC
V: TRBV4-2; J: TRBJ1-5; D: NA; size: NA; length: 15; CDR3: CASSQDTRGNQPQHF; DNA: TGTGCCAGCAGCCAAGATACGAGGGGCAATCAGCCCCAGCATTTT
V: TRBV9; J: TRBJ2-2; D: TRBD1; size: few; length: 15; CDR3: CASSVTGGFTGELFF; DNA: TGTGCCAGCAGCGTAACAGGGGGGTTCACCGGGGAGCTGTTTTTT
V: TRBV19; J: TRBJ2-7; D: TRBD1; size: NA; length: 14; CDR3: CASSLTGITYEQYF; DNA: TGTGCCAGTAGTCTGACAGGGATAACCTACGAGCAGTACTTC
V: TRBV18; J: TRBJ2-5; D: NA; size: few; length: 15; CDR3: CASSPLGGNGETQYF; DNA: TGTGCCAGCTCACCACTAGGAGGGAACGGAGAGACCCAGTACTTC
V: TRBV5-1; J: TRBJ1-6; D: NA; size: NA; length: 15; CDR3: CASSPRGTYNSPLHF; DNA: TGCGCCAGCAGCCCCAGGGGTACTTATAATTCACCCCTCCACTTT
V: TRBV5-1; J: TRBJ2-7; D: TRBD2; size: few; length: 16; CDR3: CASSGSGTSHTYEQYF; DNA: TGCGCCAGCAGCGGGTCCGGGACTAGCCATACCTACGAGCAGTACTTC
V: TRBV7-9; J: TRBJ1-2; D: NA; size: few; length: 13; CDR3: CASSLDQGHGYTF; DNA: TGTGCCAGCAGCTTAGATCAGGGGCATGGCTACACCTTC
V: TRBV9; J: TRBJ2-4; D: NA; size: few; length: 13; CDR3: CASSVEVEGPPYF; DNA: TGTGCCAGCAGCGTAGAAGTAGAGGGTCCCCCGTACTTC
V: TRBV7-9; J: TRBJ2-7; D: TRBD1; size: few; length: 16; CDR3: CASSRFAGTGGFEQYF; DNA: TGTGCCAGCAGCCGCTTCGCCGGGACAGGGGGCTTTGAGCAGTACTTC
V: TRBV10-3; J: TRBJ2-4; D: NA; size: NA; length: 15; CDR3: CAISEGDRAKNIQYF; DNA: TGTGCCATCAGTGAGGGCGACAGAGCCAAAAACATTCAGTACTTC
V: TRBV7-2; J: TRBJ2-5; D: NA; size: NA; length: 15; CDR3: CASSFDPGLQETQYF; DNA: TGTGCCAGCAGCTTTGACCCGGGACTCCAAGAGACCCAGTACTTC
V: TRBV4-3; J: TRBJ2-1; D: NA; size: NA; length: 16; CDR3: CASSQRDRRTYNEQFF; DNA: TGCGCCAGCAGCCAACGTGACAGAAGAACCTACAATGAGCAGTTCTTC
V: TRBV19; J: TRBJ1-2; D: NA; size: NA; length: 10; CDR3: CARRLSGYTF; DNA: TGTGCCAGACGTCTATCTGGCTACACCTTC
V: TRBV18; J: TRBJ2-5; D: NA; size: NA; length: 15; CDR3: CASSPPSGLGETQYF; DNA: TGTGCCAGCTCACCACCCTCAGGGTTGGGAGAGACCCAGTACTTC
V: TRBV11-2; J: TRBJ2-3; D: NA; size: NA; length: 15; CDR3: CASSLDQGGTDTQYF; DNA: TGTGCCAGCAGCTTAGATCAAGGGGGCACAGATACGCAGTATTTT
V: TRBV29-1; J: TRBJ2-7; D: NA; size: NA; length: 13; CDR3: CSVEDQQTYEQYF; DNA: TGCAGCGTTGAAGATCAACAGACCTACGAGCAGTACTTC
V: TRBV19; J: TRBJ2-1; D: NA; size: few; length: 12; CDR3: CASSMRYNEQFF; DNA: TGTGCCAGTAGTATGCGGTACAATGAGCAGTTCTTC
V: TRBV7-2; J: TRBJ2-3; D: TRBD2; size: NA; length: 14; CDR3: CASSLSGSADTQYF; DNA: TGTGCCAGCAGCCTTAGCGGGAGCGCAGATACGCAGTATTTT
V: TRBV10-3; J: TRBJ2-6; D: TRBD2; size: NA; length: 17; CDR3: CAIGGGRLSSGANVLTF; DNA: TGTGCCATCGGCGGGGGGCGGCTGAGCTCTGGGGCCAACGTCCTGACTTTC
V: TRBV19; J: TRBJ2-1; D: TRBD1; size: few; length: 15; CDR3: CASSIEDRGYNEQFF; DNA: TGTGCCAGTAGTATAGAGGACAGGGGATACAATGAGCAGTTCTTC
V: TRBV27; J: TRBJ1-2; D: NA; size: NA; length: 14; CDR3: CASRVTGSNYGYTF; DNA: TGTGCCAGCAGGGTAACAGGATCTAACTATGGCTACACCTTC
V: TRBV27; J: TRBJ1-2; D: TRBD1; size: NA; length: 15; CDR3: CASSAPGQGSAGYTF; DNA: TGTGCCAGCAGTGCCCCGGGACAGGGATCGGCTGGCTACACCTTC
V: TRBV11-3; J: TRBJ2-5; D: NA; size: NA; length: 14; CDR3: CASSLLAGPETQYF; DNA: TGTGCCAGCAGCTTATTGGCGGGGCCAGAGACCCAGTACTTC
V: TRBV5-1; J: TRBJ1-4; D: NA; size: few; length: 16; CDR3: CASSLSPPGSNEKLFF; DNA: TGCGCCAGCAGCTTGTCACCTCCGGGTTCTAATGAAAAACTGTTTTTT
V: TRBV5-6; J: TRBJ1-1; D: NA; size: few; length: 13; CDR3: CASSHSDRAEAFF; DNA: TGTGCCAGCAGCCACAGTGATAGAGCTGAAGCTTTCTTT
V: TRBV25-1; J: TRBJ1-4; D: TRBD1; size: NA; length: 12; CDR3: CASSRTGGKLFF; DNA: TGTGCCAGCAGCCGGACAGGGGGAAAACTGTTTTTT
V: TRBV27; J: TRBJ2-2; D: TRBD1; size: NA; length: 15; CDR3: CASSWGTENTGELFF; DNA: TGTGCCAGCAGTTGGGGGACAGAAAACACCGGGGAGCTGTTTTTT